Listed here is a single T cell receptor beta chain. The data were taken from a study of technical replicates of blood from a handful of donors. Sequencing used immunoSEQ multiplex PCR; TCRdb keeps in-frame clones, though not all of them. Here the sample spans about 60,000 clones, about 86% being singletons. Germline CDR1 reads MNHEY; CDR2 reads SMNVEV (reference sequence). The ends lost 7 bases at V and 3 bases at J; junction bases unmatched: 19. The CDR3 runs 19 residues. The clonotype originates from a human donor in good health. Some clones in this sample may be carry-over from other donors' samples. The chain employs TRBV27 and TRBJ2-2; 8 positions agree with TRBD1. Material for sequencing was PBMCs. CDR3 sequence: CASNDLGVRGLADTGELFF. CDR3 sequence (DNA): TGTGCCAGCAACGACCTAGGGGTCAGGGGGCTCGCTGACACCGGGGAGCTGTTTTTT.